This TCR beta chain was obtained from a study of CD8 T cells in ankylosing spondylitis. Study conclusions and caveats: About 8 highly homologous variants made up a TCR beta motif that seemed to typify ankylosing spondylitis blood. From matched ankylosing spondylitis synovial fluid, disease-linked clones were reportedly recovered at significantly enriched levels.

Comments on this clonotype: The antigen is not known.

Libraries of TCR beta came from quantitative 5'-RACE with molecular barcodes. MiXCR, run by TCRdb on the 5' RACE reads, gives a single entry per CDR3 protein. The table shows roughly 450,000 distinct CDR3 sequences, with around 26% occurring only once. V gave up 0 bases and J gave up 1 base, with 13 bases separating them. Per germline, CDR1 LGHDT and CDR2 YNNKEL (reference sequence). The CDR3 sequence is 17 residues long. Specimen: blood, either unsorted or a sorted T cell fraction (not recorded which). The clonotype comes from a male donor with ankylosing spondylitis. The chain combines TRBV3-1 with TRBJ2-1; the D is unclear. The CDR3 spells CASSQEGALGSYNEQFF. Here the CDR3 DNA reads TGTGCCAGCAGCCAAGAAGGAGCCCTAGGATCCTACAATGAGCAGTTCTTC.